Shown below are 15 T cell receptor beta chains from a single sample sequenced in a study of radiation and T cells in renal cell carcinoma. Data came from immunoSEQ multiplex PCR; TCRdb stores just in-frame clones and leaves some out. The data contain tens of thousands of clones, around four fifths of them singletons. As for time point: blood 4 weeks post-SBRT, at nephrectomy. Treatment described: 15 Gy SBRT to primary tumor, nephrectomy 4 weeks later. The starting material was blood, obtained from a patient whose treatment included radiotherapy and nephrectomy. These receptors all come from a woman in her sixties with renal cell carcinoma.

The gene calls are TRBV29-1 and TRBJ2-5; TRBD1 matches at 9 bases. Germline CDR1 reads SQVTM; CDR2 reads ANQGSEA. The CDR3 covers 13 residues. V lost 3 bases, J lost 3 bases, and 2 bases stayed unmatched. CDR3 nucleotides: TGCAGCGTTGACTGGACAGGGGAAGAGACCCAGTACTTC. Translated, it gives CSVDWTGEETQYF.

The chain recombines TRBV19 with TRBJ1-2; TRBD1 is a possible D gene (5 bases). Per the germline V gene, CDR1 is LNHDA and CDR2 is SQIVND (reference sequence). V lost 5 bases and J lost 4, with 11 bases in between. This CDR3 contains 13 residues. The CDR3 nucleotides read TGTGCCAGTAGTCCCCAGGGTACCTATGGCTACACCTTC. Protein: CASSPQGTYGYTF. The complete variable domain, with remaining parts taken from reference TRBV19 and TRBJ1-2, reads DGGITQSPKYLFRKEGQNVTLSCEQNLNHDAMYWYRQDPGQGLRLIYYSQIVNDFQKGDIAEGYSVSREKKESFPLTVTSAQKNPTAFYLCASSPQGTYGYTFGSGTRLTVV.

The chain employs TRBV9 and TRBJ2-3, with D hard to call. The V end was cut by 3 bases, the J end by 4 bases, with 6 bases between. There are 12 residues in the CDR3. The germline V gene encodes CDR1 SGDLS and CDR2 YYNGEE. CDR3 in amino acids: CASSALPDTQYF. In DNA, the CDR3 is TGTGCCAGCAGCGCCCTCCCAGATACGCAGTATTTT. Full variable domain (missing parts from reference TRBV9 and TRBJ2-3): DSGVTQTPKHLITATGQRVTLRCSPRSGDLSVYWYQQSLDQGLQFLIQYYNGEERAKGNILERFSAQQFPDLHSELNLSSLELGDSALYFCASSALPDTQYFGPGTRLTVL.

This chain links TRBV6-5 with TRBJ2-3; TRBD2 matches 9 bases. CDR3 length equals 14 residues. Germline CDR1 MNHEY, CDR2 SVGAGI. Trimming cost V 11 bases and J 6 bases; bases outside gene matches: 12. The CDR3 bases are TGTGCCGCTGGGGCTAGCGGGGTCCCCGATACGCAGTATTTT. This codes for CAAGASGVPDTQYF.

The chain recombines TRBV5-1 with TRBJ1-3; 9 bases agree with TRBD1. This CDR3 region has 15 residues. The junction had 5 bases not matched to a gene; V was cut back by 3 bases and J by 4 bases. The V gene's germline CDR1 is SGHRS and CDR2 YFSETQ. The DNA of the CDR3 is TGCGCCAGCAGCTCCGGGACAGGGATAGGAAACACCATATATTTT. Encoded protein: CASSSGTGIGNTIYF. Filled out from reference TRBV5-1 and TRBJ1-3, the complete variable domain reads KAGVTQTPRYLIKTRGQQVTLSCSPISGHRSVSWYQQTPGQGLQFLFEYFSETQRNKGNFPGRFSGRQFSNSRSEMNVSTLELGDSALYLCASSSGTGIGNTIYFGEGSWLTVV.

The chain has TRBV6-6 and TRBJ1-4; D gene ambiguous. In germline, CDR1 is MNHNY, CDR2 SVGAGI (reference sequence). The CDR3 consists of 12 residues. Trimming removed 2 bases from V and 5 bases from J, with 3 bases in between. CDR3 amino acids: CASSYGNEKLFF. The CDR3, as DNA: TGTGCCAGCAGTTACGGGAATGAAAAACTGTTTTTT.

This clone has only a few counts. The V call is TRBV6-6, the J call TRBJ1-1, with unresolved D. Germline-derived CDR1 and CDR2 are MNHNY and SVGAGI (reference sequence). Between the trimmed V and J ends, which lost 9 bases and 6 bases, there was a span of 20 bases. The CDR3 is 14 residues long. DNA of the CDR3: TGTGCCAGTATCGTAGACACCCGTCCATCTGAAGCTTTCTTT. This codes for CASIVDTRPSEAFF.

The chain uses TRBV2 and TRBJ1-1; D call uncertain. Deletions cut 3 bases from V and 0 bases from J, with 5 bases between. Germline loops: CDR1 SNHLY, CDR2 FYNNEI. The CDR3 runs 13 residues. Here the CDR3 DNA reads TGTGCCAGCAGTGATTACATGAACACTGAAGCTTTCTTT. It encodes CASSDYMNTEAFF. The variable domain in full, with the rest retrieved from reference TRBV2 and TRBJ1-1, is EPEVTQTPSHQVTQMGQEVILRCVPISNHLYFYWYRQILGQKVEFLVSFYNNEISEKSEIFDDQFSVERPDGSNFTLKIRSTKLEDSAMYFCASSDYMNTEAFFGQGTRLTVV.

DNA of the CDR3: TGCGCCAGCAGCCCGGGGCTAGCGGATACTATCGCCTACGAGCAGTACTTC. Translation gives CASSPGLADTIAYEQYF. The chain links TRBV5-1 to TRBJ2-7, with 7 positions matching TRBD2. CDR1 is SGHRS and CDR2 is YFSETQ in the germline V gene. J was trimmed by 2 bases and V by 4 bases; bases with no gene match: 15. The CDR3 is 17 residues long. Combining the CDR3 with reference TRBV5-1 and TRBJ2-7 gives the whole variable domain KAGVTQTPRYLIKTRGQQVTLSCSPISGHRSVSWYQQTPGQGLQFLFEYFSETQRNKGNFPGRFSGRQFSNSRSEMNVSTLELGDSALYLCASSPGLADTIAYEQYFGPGTRLTVT.

There are a few counts of this clone. V usage is TRBV5-1 and J usage is TRBJ2-3; D possibly corresponds to TRBD1 (5 bases). Germline V gene sequence: CDR1 SGHRS, CDR2 YFSETQ. CDR3 size: 14 residues. Trimming shortened V by 2 bases and J by 2 bases, and 9 bases separated the two germline ends. DNA of the CDR3: TGCGCCAGCAGCTTATCAGGGATCACAGATACGCAGTATTTT. Residues: CASSLSGITDTQYF.

The V call is TRBV7-9, the J call TRBJ2-7; D might be TRBD2 (5 bases). This CDR3 comprises 13 residues. Germline V lookup: CDR1 SEHNR, CDR2 FQNEAQ (reference sequence). Trimming shortened V by 7 bases and J by 6 bases, and 16 bases separated the two germline ends. CDR3 nucleotide sequence: TGTGCCAGCATCCCCGGAACCGGACTCGAGCAGTACTTC. Its translation is CASIPGTGLEQYF.

The V and J genes are TRBV12-5 and TRBJ1-2; 9 bases match TRBD1. Germline CDR1 LGHNT, CDR2 FRNRAP. The CDR3 loop spans 15 amino acids. After removal of 2 bases from V and 6 bases from J, the junction contained 7 bases not matched to a gene. The CDR3 region has the DNA TGTGCTAGTGGTTTGAACAGGGGGCAGGAGGATGGCTACACCTTC. The encoded protein is CASGLNRGQEDGYTF.

This clone came up many times. V usage is TRBV28 and J usage is TRBJ1-2; 7 bases map to TRBD1. With 5 bases clipped from V and 8 bases from J, the junction kept 14 bases outside the gene matches. This CDR3 region has 15 residues. The germline V gene encodes CDR1 MDHEN and CDR2 SYDVKM. The CDR3: CASSNPTTGIGGYTF. The CDR3, as DNA: TGTGCCAGCAGTAACCCCACGACAGGGATAGGAGGCTACACCTTC.

This clone was counted a single time. The chain uses TRBV14 and TRBJ2-7; 10 bases map to TRBD1. The germline CDR1 and CDR2 sequences are SGHDN and FVKESK. This CDR3 has 15 residues. The ends lost 1 base at V and 6 bases at J; junction bases unmatched: 6. CDR3 sequence (DNA): TGTGCCAGCAGCCAAGTTCCGACAGGGGGCGGCGAGCAGTACTTC. Amino acid sequence: CASSQVPTGGGEQYF. The whole variable domain, filled in from reference TRBV14 and TRBJ2-7, reads EAGVTQFPSHSVIEKGQTVTLRCDPISGHDNLYWYRRVMGKEIKFLLHFVKESKQDESGMPNNRFLAERTGGTYSTLKVQPAELEDSGVYFCASSQVPTGGGEQYFGPGTRLTVT.

Here the CDR3 DNA reads TGTGCCAGCAGTCCCTCAGACCAAATCGGGGGCATTCAGTACTTC. Protein: CASSPSDQIGGIQYF. This chain joins TRBV27 and TRBJ2-4; the D gene is possibly TRBD2 (6 bases). The CDR3 totals 15 residues. The germline V and J ends were trimmed by 5 bases and 9 bases, with 20 bases remaining between them. Germline V gene sequence: CDR1 MNHEY, CDR2 SMNVEV (reference sequence).